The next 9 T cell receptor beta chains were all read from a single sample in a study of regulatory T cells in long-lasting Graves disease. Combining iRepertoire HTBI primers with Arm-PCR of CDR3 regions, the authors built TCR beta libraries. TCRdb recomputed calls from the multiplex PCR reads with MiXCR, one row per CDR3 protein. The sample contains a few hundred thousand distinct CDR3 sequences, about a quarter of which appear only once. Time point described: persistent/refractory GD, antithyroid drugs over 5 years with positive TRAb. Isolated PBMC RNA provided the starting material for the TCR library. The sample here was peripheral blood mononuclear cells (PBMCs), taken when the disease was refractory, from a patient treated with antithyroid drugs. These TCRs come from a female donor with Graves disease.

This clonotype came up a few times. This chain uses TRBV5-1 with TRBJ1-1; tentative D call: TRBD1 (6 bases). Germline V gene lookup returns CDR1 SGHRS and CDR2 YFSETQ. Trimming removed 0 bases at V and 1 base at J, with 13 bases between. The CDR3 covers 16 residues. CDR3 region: CASSLVTGLKNTEAFF. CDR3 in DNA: TGCGCCAGCAGCTTGGTTACAGGGCTGAAGAACACTGAAGCTTTCTTT.

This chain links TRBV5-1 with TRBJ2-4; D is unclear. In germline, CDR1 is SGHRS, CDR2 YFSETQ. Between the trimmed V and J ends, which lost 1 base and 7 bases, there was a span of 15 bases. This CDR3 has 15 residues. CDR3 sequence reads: CASSLSRQSGNIQYF. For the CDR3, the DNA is TGCGCCAGCAGCTTGTCCCGACAATCGGGCAACATTCAGTACTTC.

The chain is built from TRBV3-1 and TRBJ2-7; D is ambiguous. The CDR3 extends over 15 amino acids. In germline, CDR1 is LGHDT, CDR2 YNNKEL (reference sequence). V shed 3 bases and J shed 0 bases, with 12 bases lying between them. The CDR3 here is CASSQAPGGSYEQYF. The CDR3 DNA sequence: TGTGCCAGCAGCCAGGCCCCTGGCGGCTCCTACGAGCAGTACTTC.

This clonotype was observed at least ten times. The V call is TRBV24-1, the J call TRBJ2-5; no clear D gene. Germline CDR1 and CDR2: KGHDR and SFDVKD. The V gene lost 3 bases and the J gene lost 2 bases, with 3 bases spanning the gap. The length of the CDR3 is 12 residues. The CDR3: CATSDAQETQYF. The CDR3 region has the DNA TGTGCCACCAGTGATGCGCAAGAGACCCAGTACTTC.

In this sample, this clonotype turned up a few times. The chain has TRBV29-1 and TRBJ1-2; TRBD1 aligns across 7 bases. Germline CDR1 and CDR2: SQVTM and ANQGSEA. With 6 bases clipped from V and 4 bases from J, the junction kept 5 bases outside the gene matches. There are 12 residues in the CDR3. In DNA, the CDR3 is TGCAGCGTCATACAGGGGTCCTATGGCTACACCTTC. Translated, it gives CSVIQGSYGYTF.

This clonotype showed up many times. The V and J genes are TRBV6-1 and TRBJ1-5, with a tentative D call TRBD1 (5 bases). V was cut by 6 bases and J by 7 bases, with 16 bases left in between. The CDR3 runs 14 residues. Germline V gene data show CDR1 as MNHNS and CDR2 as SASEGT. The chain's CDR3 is CASRKQGNSQPQHF. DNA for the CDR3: TGTGCCAGCAGGAAGCAGGGAAATAGCCAGCCCCAGCATTTT.

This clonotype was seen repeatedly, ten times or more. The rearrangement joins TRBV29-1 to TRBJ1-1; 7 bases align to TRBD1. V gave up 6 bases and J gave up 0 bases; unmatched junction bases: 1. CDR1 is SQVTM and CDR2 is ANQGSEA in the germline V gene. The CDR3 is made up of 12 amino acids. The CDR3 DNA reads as TGCAGCGTGGACAGGCTGAACACTGAAGCTTTCTTT. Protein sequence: CSVDRLNTEAFF.

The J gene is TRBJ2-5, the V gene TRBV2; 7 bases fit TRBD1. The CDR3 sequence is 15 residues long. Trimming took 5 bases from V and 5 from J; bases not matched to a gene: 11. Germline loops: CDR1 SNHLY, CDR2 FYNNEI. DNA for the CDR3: TGTGCCAGCAGTTTGAACAGGGGAATGCGGGAGACCCAGTACTTC. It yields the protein CASSLNRGMRETQYF. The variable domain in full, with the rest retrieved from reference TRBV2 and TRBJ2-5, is EPEVTQTPSHQVTQMGQEVILRCVPISNHLYFYWYRQILGQKVEFLVSFYNNEISEKSEIFDDQFSVERPDGSNFTLKIRSTKLEDSAMYFCASSLNRGMRETQYFGPGTRLLVL.

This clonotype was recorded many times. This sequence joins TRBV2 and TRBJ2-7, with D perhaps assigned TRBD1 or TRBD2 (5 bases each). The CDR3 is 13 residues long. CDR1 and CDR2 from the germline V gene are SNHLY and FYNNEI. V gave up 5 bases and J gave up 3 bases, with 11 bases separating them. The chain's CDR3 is CASSIQRGYEQYF. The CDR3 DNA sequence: TGTGCCAGCAGTATCCAGAGGGGCTACGAGCAGTACTTC.